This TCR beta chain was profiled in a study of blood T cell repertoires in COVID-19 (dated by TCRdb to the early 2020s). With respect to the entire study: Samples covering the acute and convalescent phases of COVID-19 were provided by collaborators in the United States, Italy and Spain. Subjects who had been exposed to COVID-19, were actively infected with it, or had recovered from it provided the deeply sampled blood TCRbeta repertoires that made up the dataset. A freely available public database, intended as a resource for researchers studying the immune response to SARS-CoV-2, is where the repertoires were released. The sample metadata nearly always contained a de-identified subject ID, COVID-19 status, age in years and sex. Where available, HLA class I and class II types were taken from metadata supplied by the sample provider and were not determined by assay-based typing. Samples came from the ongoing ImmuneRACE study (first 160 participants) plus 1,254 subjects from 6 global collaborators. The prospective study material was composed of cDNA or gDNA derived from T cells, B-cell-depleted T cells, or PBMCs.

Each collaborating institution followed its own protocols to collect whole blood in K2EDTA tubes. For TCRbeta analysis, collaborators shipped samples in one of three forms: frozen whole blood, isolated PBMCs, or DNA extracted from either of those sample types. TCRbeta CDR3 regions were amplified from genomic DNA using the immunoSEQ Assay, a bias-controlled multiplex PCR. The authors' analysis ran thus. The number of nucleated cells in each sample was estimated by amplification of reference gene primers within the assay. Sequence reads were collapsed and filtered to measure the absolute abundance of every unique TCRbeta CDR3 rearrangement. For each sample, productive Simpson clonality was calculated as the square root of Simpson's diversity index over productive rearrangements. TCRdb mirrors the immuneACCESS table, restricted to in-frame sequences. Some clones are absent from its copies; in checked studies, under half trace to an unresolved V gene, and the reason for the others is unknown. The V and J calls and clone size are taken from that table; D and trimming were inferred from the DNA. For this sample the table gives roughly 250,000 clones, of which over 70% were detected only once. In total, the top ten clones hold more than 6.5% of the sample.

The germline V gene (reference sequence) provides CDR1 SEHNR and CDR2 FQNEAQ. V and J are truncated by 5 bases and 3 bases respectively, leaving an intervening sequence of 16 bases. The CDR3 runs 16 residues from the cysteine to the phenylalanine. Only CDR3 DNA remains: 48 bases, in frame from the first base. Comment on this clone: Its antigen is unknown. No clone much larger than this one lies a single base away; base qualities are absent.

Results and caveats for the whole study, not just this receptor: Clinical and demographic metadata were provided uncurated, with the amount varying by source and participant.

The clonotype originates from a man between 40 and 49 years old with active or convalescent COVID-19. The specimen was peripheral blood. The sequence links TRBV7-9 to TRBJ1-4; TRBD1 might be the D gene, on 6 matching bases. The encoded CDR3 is CASSGVTGRPNEKLFF. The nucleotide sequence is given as TGTGCCAGCAGCGGGGTTACAGGGCGGCCTAATGAAAAACTGTTTTTT.